The rows below give T cell receptor beta chains drawn from one sample of a study of T cell changes during pregnancy in multiple sclerosis. Profiling relied on immunoSEQ multiplex PCR, and the TCRdb table lists in-frame clones only, not all of them. The table lists about 79,000 clones, over 85% of them singletons, with 0.65% to 0.95% in the top ten. Material: peripheral blood, obtained in the second trimester of pregnancy. Every receptor here comes from a female donor in good health, enrolled as a control in a pregnancy study. Both conserved end residues are part of each CDR3. Fields, in order: D gene, V gene, J gene, clone size, CDR3 DNA, CDR3 protein. D genes are given only for firm matches. The size field is filled for only some rows; it gives once, few, many or a size class.

>-|TRBV6-5|TRBJ2-7|-
TGTGCCAGCAGTTACGCTTGGGGTGGCGGGGTCTACGAGCAGTACTTC
CASSYAWGGGVYEQYF
>TRBD1|TRBV6-5|TRBJ1-4|-
TGTGCCAGCAGACCTATCGGGACAGGGGTGGAAAAACTGTTTTTT
CASRPIGTGVEKLFF
>TRBD1|TRBV9|TRBJ2-1|-
TGTGCCAGCAGCGGGCTTGTGGCAGGGGGCCCCAATGAGCAGTTCTTC
CASSGLVAGGPNEQFF
>-|TRBV27|TRBJ2-1|-
TGTGCCAGCAGTTTGGACAATTCCTACAATGAGCAGTTCTTC
CASSLDNSYNEQFF
>TRBD1|TRBV6-5|TRBJ1-2|once
TGTGCCAGCAGTTACGACAGGGGGCCTAACTATGGCTACACCTTC
CASSYDRGPNYGYTF
>TRBD1|TRBV5-4|TRBJ1-4|once
TGTGCCAGCAGCACCGGGACAGGGGCGATCGTTAATGAAAAACTGTTTTTT
CASSTGTGAIVNEKLFF
>TRBD2|TRBV5-1|TRBJ2-3|-
TGCGCCAGCAGCCCCCCGGGACTAGCGGCCACAGATACGCAGTATTTT
CASSPPGLAATDTQYF
>-|TRBV29-1|TRBJ2-7|-
TGCAGCGGAACAGGTGCCTACGAGCAGTACTTC
CSGTGAYEQYF
>TRBD1|TRBV6-5|TRBJ1-1|-
TGTGCCAGCAGTCGGACAGGGGGTAGCAACACTGAAGCTTTCTTT
CASSRTGGSNTEAFF
>-|TRBV30|TRBJ1-1|-
TGTGCCTGGGGAGGGATCACTGAAGCTTTCTTT
CAWGGITEAFF
>TRBD1|TRBV6-4|TRBJ2-3|few
TGTGCCAGCAGTGCCTCACAGGGGGCGACAGATACGCAGTATTTT
CASSASQGATDTQYF
>-|TRBV11-3|TRBJ1-1|-
TGTGCCAGCAGCTATGGGCTCTTTTATGGGAGGAACACTGAAGCTTTCTTT
CASSYGLFYGRNTEAFF
>TRBD2|TRBV30|TRBJ2-7|-
TGTGCCTGGATGCATGAGGGTCGGGGAGGGACCTACGAGCAGTACTTC
CAWMHEGRGGTYEQYF
>-|TRBV5-1|TRBJ2-1|-
TGCGCCAGCAGCTTGCGGGGAATAGGGTTTGGGACCTACAATGAGCAGTTCTTC
CASSLRGIGFGTYNEQFF
>-|TRBV18|TRBJ1-4|-
TGTGCCAGCTCACCGGTCTCGGGGGGAACTAATGAAAAACTGTTTTTT
CASSPVSGGTNEKLFF
>TRBD1|TRBV19|TRBJ2-3|-
TGTGCCAGTAGTGTCAGCCGGACAGGAGATACGCAGTATTTT
CASSVSRTGDTQYF
>TRBD1|TRBV11-1|TRBJ1-1|-
TGTGCCAGCAGCCTCCAGGCAGGGACAGGGTATCATGGAGCTTTCTTT
CASSLQAGTGYHGAFF
>-|TRBV19|TRBJ1-2|-
TGTGCCAGTAGTATCCCGGCAGGGGAACGTTATGGCTACACCTTC
CASSIPAGERYGYTF
>TRBD2|TRBV4-3|TRBJ2-1|-
TGCGCCAGCAGCCACCGGAGCGGGGGCCCGAATGAGCAGTTCTTC
CASSHRSGGPNEQFF
>TRBD1|TRBV27|TRBJ2-7|-
TGTGCCAGCAGTTATCTCCGGGACAGGTTCTACGAGCAGTACTTC
CASSYLRDRFYEQYF
>TRBD1|TRBV29-1|TRBJ1-2|once
TGCAGCGTTGAACCCCTAAGGAGACAGGGAGTAGGCTACACCTTC
CSVEPLRRQGVGYTF
>-|TRBV21-1|TRBJ2-7|-
TGTGCCAGCACCCGGGGGGAGGGTTCCTACGAGCAGTACTTC
CASTRGEGSYEQYF
>TRBD2|TRBV18|TRBJ2-1|-
TGTGCCAGCCACCTAGCGGGGGGTCACAATGAGCAGTTCTTC
CASHLAGGHNEQFF
>TRBD2|TRBV29-1|TRBJ2-3|-
TGCAGCGGTAGCGGGAGACTCACAGATACGCAGTATTTT
CSGSGRLTDTQYF
>-|TRBV10-1|TRBJ2-5|-
TGCGCCAGCAGTGAGGAGGTCCGGCGTGAGACCCAGTACTTC
CASSEEVRRETQYF
>TRBD2|TRBV10-3|TRBJ2-5|-
TGTGCCATCAGTCCGCCTAGCGGGGGGTTGCCCCAGTACTTC
CAISPPSGGLPQYF
>-|TRBV2|TRBJ2-2|-
TGTGCCAGCAGGAGCGGGGGGGAGCTGTTTTTT
CASRSGGELFF
>-|TRBV2|TRBJ1-2|-
TGTGCCAGCAGTGAAAGTGGGGGGTACTATGGCTACACCTTC
CASSESGGYYGYTF
>-|TRBV19|TRBJ1-3|-
TGTGCCAGTATGCCACCGAGTCGTGGAAACACCATATATTTT
CASMPPSRGNTIYF
>-|TRBV19|TRBJ1-1|-
TGTGCCAGTAGTATAGTTCCAGGGGAGAACACTGAAGCTTTCTTT
CASSIVPGENTEAFF
>-|TRBV30|TRBJ1-3|-
TGTGCCTGGAGTGCAACCTTCGGGGAGCTGGGAAGCACCATATATTTT
CAWSATFGELGSTIYF
>-|TRBV29-1|TRBJ1-1|-
TGCAGCGTTATAAAAGGGTTTCGGTTGGCGGGCACTGAAGCTTTCTTT
CSVIKGFRLAGTEAFF
>TRBD1|TRBV5-1|TRBJ2-1|-
TGCGCCAGCAGCCCGGGACAGGGTTCCTACAATGAGCAGTTCTTC
CASSPGQGSYNEQFF
>-|TRBV5-4|TRBJ2-2|-
TGTGCCAGCAGCTTACAGGGAAGAAGGAACACCGGGGAGCTGTTTTTT
CASSLQGRRNTGELFF
>TRBD1|TRBV6-5|TRBJ1-2|-
TGTGCCAGCAGTTTCGGGACAGGGAGTATCTATGGCTACACCTTC
CASSFGTGSIYGYTF
>-|TRBV5-4|TRBJ2-7|-
TGTGCCAGCAGTTTCCTCAGGAACTCCTACGAGCAGTACTTC
CASSFLRNSYEQYF
>-|TRBV4-3|TRBJ1-4|-
TGCGCCAGCAGCCAATTAATTTCGGATGAAAAACTGTTTTTT
CASSQLISDEKLFF
>TRBD1|TRBV4-1|TRBJ2-7|-
TGCGCCAGCAGCCGGGGAATACAGACAGGGATCTACGAGCAGTACTTC
CASSRGIQTGIYEQYF
>TRBD2|TRBV5-5|TRBJ2-2|-
TGTGCCAGCAGCTTGGCGACTAGCGGGAACACCGGGGAGCTGTTTTTT
CASSLATSGNTGELFF
>-|TRBV4-1|TRBJ1-6|-
TGCGCCAGCAGCCAGGTACAAGGTAGCTATTCACCCCTCCACTTT
CASSQVQGSYSPLHF
>-|TRBV29-1|TRBJ1-2|-
TGCAGCGTTGTTAGGCAGGGTGGCTATGGCTACACCTTC
CSVVRQGGYGYTF
>TRBD2|TRBV7-3|TRBJ2-3|-
TGTGCCAGCAGCACAGGGACTAGCGGGGGGCGGTATACGCAGTATTTT
CASSTGTSGGRYTQYF
>-|TRBV29-1|TRBJ1-1|few
TGCAGCGTTGTAAAGCACACTGAAGCTTTCTTT
CSVVKHTEAFF
>TRBD1|TRBV19|TRBJ1-4|-
TGTGCCAGTAGCATACCAGGGGGCCGAGAAAAACTGTTTTTT
CASSIPGGREKLFF
>TRBD2|TRBV9|TRBJ2-5|-
TGTGCCAGCAGCGTAGCTAGCGGGGCCCTGGGGCAAGAGACCCAGTACTTC
CASSVASGALGQETQYF
>-|TRBV5-1|TRBJ2-3|-
TGCGCCAGCGGGGAGATGGGTAGCACAGATACGCAGTATTTT
CASGEMGSTDTQYF
>-|TRBV28|TRBJ2-7|-
TGTGCCAGCAGTTTATATCGGGACTCCTACGAGCAGTACTTC
CASSLYRDSYEQYF
>TRBD2|TRBV29-1|TRBJ2-3|-
TGCAGCTCCCTAGCGGGCCACCAGGATACGCAGTATTTT
CSSLAGHQDTQYF
>-|TRBV9|TRBJ1-2|-
TGTGCCAGCAGCCCCTCCGAAGGGGGAAGATATGGCTACACCTTC
CASSPSEGGRYGYTF
>TRBD2|TRBV19|TRBJ2-2|-
TGTGCCAGTAGTATATGGGGCGGGGGAGCCGAGGAGCTGTTTTTT
CASSIWGGGAEELFF
>-|TRBV5-1|TRBJ1-1|-
TGCGCCAGCAGCTTAGTCGGATCAGGGAACACTGAAGCTTTCTTT
CASSLVGSGNTEAFF
>-|TRBV11-2|TRBJ2-2|-
TGTGCCAGCAGCTTAGATGGGGGGTTCGCCGGGGAGCTGTTTTTT
CASSLDGGFAGELFF
>-|TRBV6-6|TRBJ2-7|-
TGTGCCAGCAGTTACCAGTGGGACATGGAAGGAGAGCAGTACTTC
CASSYQWDMEGEQYF
>TRBD1|TRBV19|TRBJ1-5|-
TGTGCCAGTAGTATAGAAAGGGGGCATCAGCCCCAGCATTTT
CASSIERGHQPQHF
>TRBD1|TRBV4-2|TRBJ2-4|-
TGTGCCAGCAGCCAGGGACAGGGCATAAACATTCAGTACTTC
CASSQGQGINIQYF
>TRBD2|TRBV7-9|TRBJ2-1|-
TGTGCCAGCAGCCCTCGTTCGGGGGGGCGGGTCAATGAGCAGTTCTTC
CASSPRSGGRVNEQFF
>-|TRBV11-3|TRBJ1-1|few
TGTGCCAGCAGCTACACAGGGCTGGTGAACACTGAAGCTTTCTTT
CASSYTGLVNTEAFF
>-|TRBV27|TRBJ1-3|-
TGTGCCAGCAGTCCTAGGACACCATACTCTGGAAACACCATATATTTT
CASSPRTPYSGNTIYF
>TRBD2|TRBV11-2|TRBJ2-3|once
TGTGCCACACGACTAGCGGGGACAGATACGCAGTATTTT
CATRLAGTDTQYF
>-|TRBV6-6|TRBJ1-3|-
TGTGCCAGCAGTTACTTGGACAGTAGCTCTGGAAACACCATATATTTT
CASSYLDSSSGNTIYF